This TCR beta chain was identified in a study of identical twins. A universal primer site was incorporated via template switching, and the cDNA contained unique molecular identifiers. Using its own MiXCR run on the 5' RACE reads, TCRdb lists one record per CDR3 protein. The repertoire holds about 1.7 million distinct CDR3 sequences, with under 35% as singletons. J lost 2 bases, V lost 7 bases, and 0 bases had no gene match. This CDR3 has 11 amino acids. Germline V gene data show CDR1 as SQVTM and CDR2 as ANQGSEA. This clonotype has ten or more counts. The rearrangement uses TRBV29-1 and TRBJ2-7; 9 nucleotides match TRBD2. Sequences were obtained from cord blood. The receptor's source is a newborn girl in good health. CDR3 in amino acids: CSGLAAYEQYF. CDR3 bases: TGCAGCGGACTAGCGGCCTACGAGCAGTACTTC.